Listed here are 29 T cell receptor beta chains from one sample, sequenced in a study of PD-L1 blockade in urothelial cancer. The table came from immunoSEQ multiplex PCR; TCRdb's copy has only in-frame clones and leaves some out. The profile shows more than 90,000 clones, around 86% of them singletons. The time point: pretreatment peripheral blood. The starting material was PBMCs, obtained around atezolizumab (anti-PD-L1) treatment. The receptors were gathered from a man aged 60 to 75 with urothelial cancer.

The chain uses TRBV15 and TRBJ1-2; TRBD1 might be the D (6 bases). The CDR3 totals 13 residues. V was pared by 2 bases and J by 8 bases, with 12 bases between. Germline CDR1 LNHNV, CDR2 YYDKDF (reference sequence). CDR3 nucleotide sequence: TGTGCCACCAGCAGACCGGACAGTTTAGGCTACACCTTC. It translates to CATSRPDSLGYTF. The variable domain in full, completed from reference TRBV15 and TRBJ1-2, reads DAMVIQNPRYQVTQFGKPVTLSCSQTLNHNVMYWYQQKSSQAPKLLFHYYDKDFNNEADTPDNFQSRRPNTSFCFLDIRSPGLGDTAMYLCATSRPDSLGYTFGSGTRLTVV.

The chain employs TRBV2 and TRBJ1-5, with D maybe TRBD1 (6 bases). This CDR3 has 15 residues. The ends were cut back, 4 bases at V and 11 bases at J, with 21 bases in the middle. Germline V gene data show CDR1 as SNHLY and CDR2 as FYNNEI. CDR3 nucleotide sequence: TGTGCCAGCAGTGGTTCGGGGGGGGCCAGGGTGGCCCAGCATTTT. This encodes CASSGSGGARVAQHF. Complete variable domain (other parts from reference TRBV2 and TRBJ1-5): EPEVTQTPSHQVTQMGQEVILRCVPISNHLYFYWYRQILGQKVEFLVSFYNNEISEKSEIFDDQFSVERPDGSNFTLKIRSTKLEDSAMYFCASSGSGGARVAQHFGDGTRLSIL.

The chain is built from TRBV10-3 and TRBJ1-1; a weak D match, TRBD1 (6 bases). V lost 0 bases, J lost 2 bases, and 7 bases lay in between. Germline V gene sequence: CDR1 ENHRY, CDR2 SYGVKD. The CDR3 has 14 amino acids. The CDR3 region has the DNA TGTGCCATCAGTGAGTCACAGGGTAACACTGAAGCTTTCTTT. It is translated as CAISESQGNTEAFF.

This clone has just one count. The chain recombines TRBV18 with TRBJ2-1; 12 nucleotides match TRBD2. Germline CDR1 reads KGHSH; CDR2 reads LQKENI. The CDR3 length is 19 residues. The V segment lost 5 bases and the J segment 8 bases; nucleotides outside the gene matches: 19. This CDR3 is CASSSTEAYGLAGSYEQFF. DNA for the CDR3: TGTGCCAGCTCATCCACCGAGGCCTATGGACTAGCGGGGTCGTATGAGCAGTTCTTC.

This clone was recorded once. The chain carries TRBV27 and TRBJ2-3; no firm D call. In germline, CDR1 is MNHEY, CDR2 SMNVEV (reference sequence). The CDR3 loop spans 12 amino acids. V dropped 5 bases and J dropped 5 bases, with 8 bases sitting between them. CDR3 loop: CASSPLRDTQYF. The CDR3 DNA sequence: TGTGCCAGCAGTCCCCTACGAGATACGCAGTATTTT.

CDR3 residues: CASSLSQGNYGYTF. The CDR3 DNA reads as TGTGCCAGCAGCCTCTCGCAGGGGAACTATGGCTACACCTTC. The gene calls are TRBV5-6 and TRBJ1-2; D might be TRBD1 (6 bases). V lost 4 bases, J lost 2 bases, and 12 bases lay in between. The germline V gene encodes CDR1 SGHDT and CDR2 YYEEEE. The CDR3 totals 14 residues.

This clone was counted many times. J is TRBJ2-5 and V is TRBV5-1; 10 bases fit TRBD1. This CDR3 region has 14 residues. CDR1 and CDR2 from the germline V gene are SGHRS and YFSETQ. The V gene end was trimmed by 4 bases and the J gene end by 7 bases; junction bases not matched to a gene: 7. The CDR3: CASSPGGQGTTQYF. In DNA, the CDR3 is TGCGCCAGCAGCCCCGGGGGACAGGGGACGACCCAGTACTTC.

V usage is TRBV28 and J usage is TRBJ1-2, with D unclear. The V gene's germline CDR1 is MDHEN and CDR2 SYDVKM. V lost 2 bases, J lost 3 bases, and 7 bases lay in between. CDR3 size: 13 residues. The CDR3 here is CASSLRQDYGYTF. CDR3 nucleotide sequence: TGTGCCAGCAGTTTACGGCAGGACTATGGCTACACCTTC.

J is TRBJ2-1 and V is TRBV9, with 8 bases that match TRBD2. The CDR3 is 14 amino acids. The germline CDR1 and CDR2 sequences are SGDLS and YYNGEE. V trimming: 4 bases; J trimming: 9 bases; junction bases outside the gene matches: 9. DNA of the CDR3: TGTGCCAGCAGCCCCAGCGGGAGAGTCCCTGAGCAGTTCTTC. This encodes CASSPSGRVPEQFF.

This clone was picked up one time. The chain combines TRBV25-1 with TRBJ1-2, with a weak D call TRBD1 (5 bases). Germline CDR1 is MGHDK and CDR2 is SYGVNS. CDR3 length: 15 residues. With 1 base removed from V and 8 bases from J, the gap between germline ends came to 17 bases. CDR3 residues: CASSESGARTWGYTF. In nucleotides, the CDR3 is TGTGCCAGCAGTGAATCAGGTGCCAGGACATGGGGCTACACCTTC.

This chain uses TRBV18 with TRBJ2-7, with 15 nucleotides matching TRBD2. With 6 bases clipped from V and 4 bases from J, the junction kept 13 bases outside the gene matches. The CDR3 consists of 18 residues. The germline V gene encodes CDR1 KGHSH and CDR2 LQKENI. DNA of the CDR3: TGTGCCAGCTCCCCGGTTAGGACTAGCGGGAGGGCCGGGTACGAGCAGTACTTC. It codes for CASSPVRTSGRAGYEQYF. Full variable domain (missing parts from reference TRBV18 and TRBJ2-7): NAGVMQNPRHLVRRRGQEARLRCSPMKGHSHVYWYRQLPEEGLKFMVYLQKENIIDESGMPKERFSAEFPKEGPSILRIQQVVRGDSAAYFCASSPVRTSGRAGYEQYFGPGTRLTVT.

The rearrangement uses TRBV28 and TRBJ2-3; 14 nucleotides align to TRBD2. Germline CDR1 MDHEN, CDR2 SYDVKM. V gave up 4 bases and J gave up 5 bases; unmatched junction bases: 8. The CDR3 has 17 residues. CDR3 loop: CASSSTGTSGGVDTQYF. In nucleotides, the CDR3 is TGTGCCAGCAGTTCCACGGGGACTAGCGGGGGTGTAGATACGCAGTATTTT. The variable domain in full, with the rest retrieved from reference TRBV28 and TRBJ2-3, is DVKVTQSSRYLVKRTGEKVFLECVQDMDHENMFWYRQDPGLGLRLIYFSYDVKMKEKGDIPEGYSVSREKKERFSLILESASTNQTSMYLCASSSTGTSGGVDTQYFGPGTRLTVL.

About this clone itself: This sample includes further DNA sequences coding for the same CDR3. The J gene is TRBJ2-5, the V gene TRBV7-2; D may be TRBD2 (5 bases). The germline V and J ends were trimmed by 1 base and 4 bases, with 10 bases remaining between them. CDR1 is SGHTA, CDR2 FQGNSA, per germline. This CDR3 has 14 amino acids. DNA for the CDR3: TGTGCCAGCAGCTTAGTAAGAGGGCGAGAGACCCAGTACTTC. It encodes CASSLVRGRETQYF.

The sample holds a few counts of this clone. This chain connects TRBV10-1 to TRBJ2-2; 9 nucleotides agree with TRBD1. Unmatched junction bases numbered 23, after V lost 8 bases and J lost 4 bases. The CDR3 spans 20 residues. Germline-derived CDR1 and CDR2 are WNHNN and SYGVQD (reference sequence). In DNA form, the CDR3 reads TGCGCCAGCCGGCGGGAATCAATAATTTTAGGACAGGGGCCCACCGGGGAGCTGTTTTTT. Protein product: CASRRESIILGQGPTGELFF.

This sequence joins TRBV9 and TRBJ2-2; 8 positions match TRBD2. J was trimmed by 6 bases and V by 2 bases; bases with no gene match: 6. CDR3 length equals 15 residues. Germline V CDR1 and CDR2: SGDLS, YYNGEE. CDR3 amino acids: CASSVLSGGAGELFF. The CDR3 DNA sequence: TGTGCCAGCAGCGTTCTAAGCGGGGGAGCCGGGGAGCTGTTTTTT.

The V call is TRBV5-1, the J call TRBJ2-7; 15 nucleotides line up with TRBD2. Germline CDR1 is SGHRS and CDR2 is YFSETQ. The junction had 11 bases not matched to a gene; V was cut back by 0 bases and J by 7 bases. The CDR3 contains 18 residues. CDR3 sequence: CASSLARTSGGANFEQYF. CDR3 sequence (DNA): TGCGCCAGCAGCTTGGCAAGGACTAGCGGGGGGGCAAATTTTGAGCAGTACTTC. Together with reference TRBV5-1 and TRBJ2-7, the CDR3 gives the full variable domain: KAGVTQTPRYLIKTRGQQVTLSCSPISGHRSVSWYQQTPGQGLQFLFEYFSETQRNKGNFPGRFSGRQFSNSRSEMNVSTLELGDSALYLCASSLARTSGGANFEQYFGPGTRLTVT.

This chain joins TRBV18 and TRBJ2-5; 7 bases line up with TRBD1. Germline CDR1 KGHSH, CDR2 LQKENI. After removal of 0 bases from V and 5 bases from J, the junction contained 9 bases not matched to a gene. CDR3 length: 16 amino acids. The CDR3: CASSPPTGWGKETQYF. CDR3 nucleotide sequence: TGTGCCAGCTCACCACCGACAGGGTGGGGGAAGGAGACCCAGTACTTC. The variable domain in full, with the rest retrieved from reference TRBV18 and TRBJ2-5, is NAGVMQNPRHLVRRRGQEARLRCSPMKGHSHVYWYRQLPEEGLKFMVYLQKENIIDESGMPKERFSAEFPKEGPSILRIQQVVRGDSAAYFCASSPPTGWGKETQYFGPGTRLLVL.

A remark on this clone: Other DNA sequences within the sample encode an identical CDR3. V gene TRBV5-1 combines with J gene TRBJ1-4, with TRBD1 matching over 8 bases. The CDR3 sequence is 14 residues long. Trimming took 2 bases from V and 7 from J; bases not matched to a gene: 4. The germline gives CDR1 SGHRS, CDR2 YFSETQ. The CDR3 coding sequence is TGCGCCAGCAGCTTCGGACAGGGAGGTGAAAAACTGTTTTTT. This sequence encodes CASSFGQGGEKLFF.

This sequence joins TRBV5-1 and TRBJ2-5; TRBD2 aligns across 10 bases. The CDR3 consists of 15 residues. Trimming cost V 4 bases and J 2 bases; bases outside gene matches: 5. From germline, CDR1 is SGHRS and CDR2 YFSETQ. The CDR3 reads CASSRGAGGQETQYF. The CDR3 nucleotides read TGCGCCAGCAGCAGGGGAGCGGGAGGGCAAGAGACCCAGTACTTC. Supplemented by reference TRBV5-1 and TRBJ2-5, the full variable domain reads KAGVTQTPRYLIKTRGQQVTLSCSPISGHRSVSWYQQTPGQGLQFLFEYFSETQRNKGNFPGRFSGRQFSNSRSEMNVSTLELGDSALYLCASSRGAGGQETQYFGPGTRLLVL.

The V and J genes are TRBV5-1 and TRBJ2-2, with D possibly matching TRBD1 (6 bases). Germline-derived CDR1 and CDR2 are SGHRS and YFSETQ. The CDR3 spans 15 residues. Between the trimmed V and J ends, which lost 3 bases and 4 bases, there was a span of 13 bases. The CDR3 coding sequence is TGCGCCAGCAGCTCAGGGGCGGCGGCCACCGGGGAGCTGTTTTTT. Encoded protein: CASSSGAAATGELFF.

The gene calls are TRBV28 and TRBJ1-2; 8 bases are a match to TRBD1. The J segment lost 7 bases and the V segment lost 2 bases, leaving 6 bases of the junction unmatched. The germline V gene has CDR1 MDHEN and CDR2 SYDVKM. The CDR3 consists of 14 residues. The CDR3 sequence: CASSLGQGAFGYTF. CDR3 DNA sequence: TGTGCCAGCAGTTTAGGGCAGGGGGCCTTTGGCTACACCTTC.

This rearrangement joins TRBV6-6 to TRBJ1-2; D gene ambiguous. The germline gives CDR1 MNHNY, CDR2 SVGAGI (reference sequence). Trimming removed 0 bases from V and 6 bases from J, with 14 bases in between. This CDR3 region has 15 residues. The DNA for the CDR3 is TGTGCCAGCAGTTACTCGAAACGGGGTGGGGATGGCTACACCTTC. This encodes CASSYSKRGGDGYTF.

The chain's CDR3 is CASSLDRAGYTF. The CDR3, as DNA: TGTGCCAGCAGTTTAGACAGGGCTGGCTACACCTTC. V is TRBV28 and J is TRBJ1-2, with 7 bases identical to TRBD1. There are 12 residues in the CDR3. Germline V gene data show CDR1 as MDHEN and CDR2 as SYDVKM. V dropped 2 bases and J dropped 7; count of bases not matched to a gene: 1.

V is TRBV27 and J is TRBJ1-2; 9 nucleotides align to TRBD1. Unmatched junction bases numbered 14, after V lost 7 bases and J lost 5 bases. The CDR3 covers 16 residues. Germline assignment: CDR1 MNHEY and CDR2 SMNVEV (reference sequence). CDR3 loop: CASTSSPGQGPYGYTF. CDR3 sequence (DNA): TGTGCCAGCACCTCCTCTCCGGGACAGGGTCCTTATGGCTACACCTTC.

The gene calls are TRBV11-3 and TRBJ2-4; D might be TRBD1 (6 bases). This CDR3 spans 18 amino acids. The ends were cut back, 1 base at V and 0 bases at J, with 16 bases in the middle. CDR1 is SGHNT and CDR2 is YENEEA in the germline V gene. CDR3 in amino acids: CASSLVNRELLAKNIQYF. The DNA of the CDR3 is TGTGCCAGCAGCTTAGTGAACAGGGAGCTTTTAGCCAAAAACATTCAGTACTTC. Complete variable domain (other parts from reference TRBV11-3 and TRBJ2-4): EAGVVQSPRYKIIEKKQPVAFWCNPISGHNTLYWYLQNLGQGPELLIRYENEEAVDDSQLPKDRFSAERLKGVDSTLKIQPAELGDSAVYLCASSLVNRELLAKNIQYFGAGTRLSVL.

This rearrangement joins TRBV7-8 to TRBJ2-5; TRBD1 agrees at 8 bases. After removal of 2 bases from V and 1 base from J, the junction contained 6 bases not matched to a gene. The CDR3 runs 16 residues. CDR1 is SGHVS, CDR2 FQNEAQ, per germline. The CDR3 region has the DNA TGTGCCAGCAGCTTATTGGCAGGGGGCATCCAAGAGACCCAGTACTTC. The encoded protein is CASSLLAGGIQETQYF.

This clone was seen only a few times. J is TRBJ2-3 and V is TRBV6-4, with 7 nucleotides matching TRBD2. The CDR3 length is 15 residues. Per germline, CDR1 MRHNA and CDR2 SNTAGT. Germline trimming cut 7 bases from V and 1 base from J; bases unmatched to any gene: 8. The CDR3 DNA is TGTGCCAGCACCTCGACGGCGGGGGGCACAGATACGCAGTATTTT. Its translation is CASTSTAGGTDTQYF.

The V call is TRBV7-8, the J call TRBJ1-2; 9 bases align to TRBD1. This CDR3 region has 13 residues. Trimming took 1 base from V and 14 from J; bases not matched to a gene: 8. In germline, CDR1 is SGHVS, CDR2 FQNEAQ. In DNA, the CDR3 is TGTGCCAGCAGCTTAGAAACAGGGGGCGTGAGGACCTTC. It translates to CASSLETGGVRTF.

The V gene is TRBV10-2, the J gene TRBJ1-3; D gene unclear. CDR1 is WSHSY, CDR2 SAAADI, per germline. V lost 2 bases, J lost 8 bases, and 4 bases lay in between. The CDR3 is 11 amino acids. The CDR3 loop is CASSEAHTIYF. The CDR3 DNA reads TGCGCCAGCAGTGAGGCGCACACCATATATTTT.